What follows describes a single TCR beta chain. The antigen remains undetermined. A junction end diverges from the germline sequence, so it may reflect a read error. Sample-barcoded 5' priming and a J-beta primer mix drove a second PCR of about 7 to 12 cycles. Each sample yielded at least 2.5 million CDR3-containing paired-end reads. TCRdb analysed the 5' RACE reads with MiXCR anew, one entry per CDR3 protein. The sample includes some 1.8 million distinct CDR3 sequences, about two fifths seen only once; the top ten take roughly 23%. Germline V gives CDR1 SEHNR, CDR2 FQNEAQ (reference sequence). This CDR3 is 17 amino acids long. This entry is derived from a study of blood T cells in healthy people across ages. Study conclusions and caveats: Higher diversity and more naive CD4+ cells were features of long-lived donors, compared to aged donors.

J is TRBJ2-1 and V is TRBV7-9; 15 bases are a match to TRBD2. What was sequenced was blood. The sequence derives from a human donor in good health. The CDR3 nucleotides read TGTGCCAGCAGGGGACTAGCGGGGGGCTCTTCCTACGATGAGCAGTTCTTC. Translation gives CASRGLAGGSSYDEQFF.